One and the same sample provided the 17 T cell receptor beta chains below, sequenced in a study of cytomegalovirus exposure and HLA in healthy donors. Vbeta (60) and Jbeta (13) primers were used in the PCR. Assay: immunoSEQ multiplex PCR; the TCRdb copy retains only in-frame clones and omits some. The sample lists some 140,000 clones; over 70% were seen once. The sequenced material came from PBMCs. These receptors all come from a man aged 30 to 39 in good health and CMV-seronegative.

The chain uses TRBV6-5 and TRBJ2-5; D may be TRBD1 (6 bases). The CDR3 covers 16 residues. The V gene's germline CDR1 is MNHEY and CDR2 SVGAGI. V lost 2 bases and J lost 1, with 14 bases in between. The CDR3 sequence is CASSYTQGQTQETQYF. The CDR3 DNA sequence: TGTGCCAGCAGTTACACCCAAGGACAGACCCAAGAGACCCAGTACTTC.

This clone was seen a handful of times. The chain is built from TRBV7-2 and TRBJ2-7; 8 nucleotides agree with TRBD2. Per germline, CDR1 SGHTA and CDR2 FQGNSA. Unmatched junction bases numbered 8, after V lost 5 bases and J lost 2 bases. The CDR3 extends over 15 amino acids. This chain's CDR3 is CASSKGFGRAYEQYF. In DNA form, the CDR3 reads TGTGCCAGCAGCAAAGGGTTCGGGAGGGCCTACGAGCAGTACTTC.

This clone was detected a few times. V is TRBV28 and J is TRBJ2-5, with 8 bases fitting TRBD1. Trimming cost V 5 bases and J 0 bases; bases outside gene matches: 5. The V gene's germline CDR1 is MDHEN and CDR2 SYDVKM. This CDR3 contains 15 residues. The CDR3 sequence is CASSPGQEYQETQYF. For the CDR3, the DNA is TGTGCCAGCAGTCCGGGACAGGAGTACCAAGAGACCCAGTACTTC.

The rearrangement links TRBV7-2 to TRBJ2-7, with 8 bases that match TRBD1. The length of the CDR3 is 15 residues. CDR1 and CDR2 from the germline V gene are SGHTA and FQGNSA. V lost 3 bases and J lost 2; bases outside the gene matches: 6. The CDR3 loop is CASSLGQAVAYEQYF. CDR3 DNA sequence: TGTGCCAGCAGCTTGGGACAGGCCGTTGCCTACGAGCAGTACTTC. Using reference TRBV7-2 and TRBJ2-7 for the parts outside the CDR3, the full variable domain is GAGVSQSPSNKVTEKGKDVELRCDPISGHTALYWYRQSLGQGLEFLIYFQGNSAPDKSGLPSDRFSAERTGGSVSTLTIQRTQQEDSAVYLCASSLGQAVAYEQYFGPGTRLTVT.

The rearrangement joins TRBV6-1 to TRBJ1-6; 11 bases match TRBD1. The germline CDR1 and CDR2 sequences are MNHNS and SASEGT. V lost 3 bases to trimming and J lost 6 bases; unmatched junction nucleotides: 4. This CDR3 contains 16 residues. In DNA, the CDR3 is TGTGCCAGCAGTGACGCCGGGACAGGGGGTAATTCACCCCTCCACTTT. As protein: CASSDAGTGGNSPLHF.

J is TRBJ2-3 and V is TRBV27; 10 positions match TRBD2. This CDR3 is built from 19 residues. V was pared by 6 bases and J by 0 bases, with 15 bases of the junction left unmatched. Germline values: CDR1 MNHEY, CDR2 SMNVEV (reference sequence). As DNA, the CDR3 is TGTGCCAGCAGCACGGTTTTGCTTTGGACTAGCGGTAGCACAGATACGCAGTATTTT. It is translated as CASSTVLLWTSGSTDTQYF.

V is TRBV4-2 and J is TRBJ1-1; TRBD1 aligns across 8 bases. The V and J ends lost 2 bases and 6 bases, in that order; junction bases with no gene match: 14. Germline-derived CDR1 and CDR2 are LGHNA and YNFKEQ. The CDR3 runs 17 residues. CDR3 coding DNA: TGTGCCAGCAGCCAATTTGACCAGGGGGCCCGTAAGGCTGAAGCTTTCTTT. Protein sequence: CASSQFDQGARKAEAFF.

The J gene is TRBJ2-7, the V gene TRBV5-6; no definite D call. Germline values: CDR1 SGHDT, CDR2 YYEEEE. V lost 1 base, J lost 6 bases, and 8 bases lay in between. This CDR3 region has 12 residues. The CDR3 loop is CASSLKASEQYF. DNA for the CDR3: TGTGCCAGCAGCTTGAAAGCGTCCGAGCAGTACTTC.

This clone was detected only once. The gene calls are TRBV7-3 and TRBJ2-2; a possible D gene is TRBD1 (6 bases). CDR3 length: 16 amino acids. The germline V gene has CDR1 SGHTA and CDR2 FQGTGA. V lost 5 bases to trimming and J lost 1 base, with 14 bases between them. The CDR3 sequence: CASSPNRVLNTGELFF. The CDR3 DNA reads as TGTGCCAGCAGCCCTAACAGGGTCTTGAACACCGGGGAGCTGTTTTTT.

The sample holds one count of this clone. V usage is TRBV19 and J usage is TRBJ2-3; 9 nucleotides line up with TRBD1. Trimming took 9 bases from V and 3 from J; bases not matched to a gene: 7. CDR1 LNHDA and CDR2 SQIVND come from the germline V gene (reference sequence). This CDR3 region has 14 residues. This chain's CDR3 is CASRRGQGTDTQYF. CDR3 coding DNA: TGTGCCAGCAGAAGGGGACAGGGAACAGATACGCAGTATTTT.

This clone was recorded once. The CDR3 is CASSPGFGGDSGEQFF. CDR3 coding DNA: TGTGCCAGCAGCCCCGGGTTCGGGGGGGACTCGGGTGAGCAGTTCTTC. V gene TRBV7-6 combines with J gene TRBJ2-1; 8 positions match TRBD2. With 5 bases clipped from V and 9 bases from J, the junction kept 15 bases outside the gene matches. In germline, CDR1 is SGHVS, CDR2 FNYEAQ. CDR3 length: 16 residues.

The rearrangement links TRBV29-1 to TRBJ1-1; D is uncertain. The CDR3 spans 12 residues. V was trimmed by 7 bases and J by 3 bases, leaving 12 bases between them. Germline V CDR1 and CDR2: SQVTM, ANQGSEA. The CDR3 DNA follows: TGCAGCGCCACCAGGTTGGACACTGAAGCTTTCTTT. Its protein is CSATRLDTEAFF.

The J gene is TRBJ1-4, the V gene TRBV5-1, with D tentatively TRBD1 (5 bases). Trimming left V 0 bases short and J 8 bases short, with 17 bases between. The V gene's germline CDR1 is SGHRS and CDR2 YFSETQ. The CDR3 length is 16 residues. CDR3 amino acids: CASSLVVAGLGEKLFF. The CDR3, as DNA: TGCGCCAGCAGCTTGGTAGTTGCAGGGTTGGGGGAAAAACTGTTTTTT.

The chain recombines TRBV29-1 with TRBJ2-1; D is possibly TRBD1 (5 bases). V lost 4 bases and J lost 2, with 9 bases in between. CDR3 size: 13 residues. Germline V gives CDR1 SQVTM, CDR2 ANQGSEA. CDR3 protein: CSVVGAAYNEQFF. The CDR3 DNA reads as TGCAGCGTTGTTGGGGCTGCCTACAATGAGCAGTTCTTC.

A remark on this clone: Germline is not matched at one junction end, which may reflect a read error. This chain's CDR3 is CASSYSEDRAFF. As DNA, the CDR3 is TGTGCCAGCAGTTACTCGGAGGACAGGGCCTTCTTC. The V call is TRBV6-6, the J call TRBJ1-2, with 8 bases identical to TRBD1. The CDR3 is 12 residues long. Germline values: CDR1 MNHNY, CDR2 SVGAGI (reference sequence).

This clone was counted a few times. The CDR3 region has the DNA TGTGCCAGCAGCTACTTACAAACAGGGGCTGGGGCCAACGTCCTGACTTTC. Translation: CASSYLQTGAGANVLTF. The chain is built from TRBV7-8 and TRBJ2-6; 7 positions match TRBD1. There are 17 residues in the CDR3. CDR1 SGHVS and CDR2 FQNEAQ come from the germline V gene. Trimming removed 4 bases from V and 2 bases from J; junction bases left unmatched: 8.

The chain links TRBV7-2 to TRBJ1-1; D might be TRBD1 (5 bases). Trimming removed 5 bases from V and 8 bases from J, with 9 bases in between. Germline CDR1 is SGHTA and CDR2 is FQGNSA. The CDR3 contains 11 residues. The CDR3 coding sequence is TGTGCCAGCAGCCCTACAGGAGAAGCTTTCTTT. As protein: CASSPTGEAFF.